The clone carrying this T cell receptor (beta chain) came up many times. The target antigen is unknown. Naive CD8 libraries were made from about 20,000 to 1,000,000 sorted cells, and they used 10%, 30% or 50% RNA. Naive CD8 T cells were FACS-sorted by CD8+CD4-CCR7+CD45RA+ markers. TCRdb redid the calling of the PCR reads with MiXCR, one entry per CDR3 protein. The sample shows roughly 93,000 distinct CDR3 sequences, around a quarter of them seen only once. The V and J ends lost 3 bases and 2 bases respectively, with 0 bases between them. CDR3 length equals 11 residues. The V gene's germline CDR1 is SGHTA and CDR2 FQGNSA. This sample was included in a study of molecular identifiers for immune sequencing clone quantification. Study-level findings and limits: Spiked Jurkat TCR RNA equivalent to one cell was reportedly detectable in around 980,000 naive cells. Clone sizes that are highly expanded could be underestimated when identical TCR molecules share a barcode.

This chain uses TRBV7-2 with TRBJ2-3; no firm D call. The TCR comes from a human donor in good health. Some libraries in this study had Jurkat cell RNA spiked in. Input material: naive CD8+ T cells from blood, with Jurkat cell RNA spiked in. Subset meaning: FACS-sorted CD8+CD4-CCR7+CD45RA+ naive T cells. The DNA of the CDR3 is TGTGCCAGCAGCTTCACAGATACGCAGTATTTT. It is translated as CASSFTDTQYF.